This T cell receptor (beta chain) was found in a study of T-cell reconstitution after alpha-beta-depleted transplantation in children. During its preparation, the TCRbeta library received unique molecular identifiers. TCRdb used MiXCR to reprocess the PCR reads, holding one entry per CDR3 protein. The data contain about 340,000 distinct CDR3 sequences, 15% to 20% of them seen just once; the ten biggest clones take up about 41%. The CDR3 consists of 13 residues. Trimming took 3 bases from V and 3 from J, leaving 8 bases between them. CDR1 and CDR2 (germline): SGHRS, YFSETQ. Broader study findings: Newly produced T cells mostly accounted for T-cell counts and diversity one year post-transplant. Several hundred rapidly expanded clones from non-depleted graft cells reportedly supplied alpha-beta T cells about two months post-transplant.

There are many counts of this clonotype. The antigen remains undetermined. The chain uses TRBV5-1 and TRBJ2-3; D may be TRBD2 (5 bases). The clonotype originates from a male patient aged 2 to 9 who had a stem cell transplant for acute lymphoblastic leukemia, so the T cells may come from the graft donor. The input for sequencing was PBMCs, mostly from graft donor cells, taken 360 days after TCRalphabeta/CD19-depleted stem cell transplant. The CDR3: CASSSLETDTQYF. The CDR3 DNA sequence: TGCGCCAGCAGCTCACTAGAAACAGATACGCAGTATTTT.